The rows below give T cell receptor beta chains drawn from one sample of a study of post-analysis software for immune sequencing data. TCRdb itself ran the PCR reads through MiXCR, one entry per CDR3 protein. The table records 740,000 or so distinct CDR3 sequences, roughly 50% of them present only once. Sample: blood. These receptors came from a girl under 18 with multiple sclerosis. Each CDR3 is given with its conserved first and last residue. Fields, in order: J gene, V gene, clone size, D gene, CDR3 protein, CDR3 DNA. The D gene is left open where the match is weak. The listing skips clone size in some rows; elsewhere it reads once, few, many or a size class.

TRBJ1-1 | TRBV18 | - | - | CASSPRRDTEAFF | TGTGCCAGCTCACCTAGGCGGGACACTGAAGCTTTCTTT
TRBJ1-1 | TRBV7-2 | - | TRBD1 | CASSLTGQGAGTEAFF | TGTGCCAGCAGCTTAACGGGACAGGGGGCCGGAACTGAAGCTTTCTTT
TRBJ1-2 | TRBV5-6 | - | TRBD1 | CASSPDRLGYGYTF | TGTGCCAGCAGTCCGGACAGGCTCGGGTATGGCTACACCTTC
TRBJ2-7 | TRBV20-1 | - | - | CSARGGAVYEQYF | TGCAGTGCTAGGGGCGGGGCGGTCTACGAGCAGTACTTC
TRBJ2-7 | TRBV20-1 | - | TRBD2 | CSASLAGIEYEQYF | TGCAGTGCTAGTCTAGCGGGGATTGAATACGAGCAGTACTTC
TRBJ1-2 | TRBV12-3/TRBV12-4 | - | TRBD1 | CASSLWTGANYYGYTF | TGTGCCAGCAGCCTGTGGACAGGGGCAAATTACTATGGCTACACCTTC
TRBJ2-7 | TRBV6-6 | - | TRBD2 | CASSGPTSGSAYEQYF | TGTGCCAGCAGTGGCCCCACTAGCGGGAGCGCCTACGAGCAGTACTTC
TRBJ2-7 | TRBV7-9 | - | - | CASSSIFSYEQYF | TGTGCCAGCAGCTCGATATTCTCCTACGAGCAGTACTTC
TRBJ2-3 | TRBV29-1 | - | TRBD2 | CSIEDRLAGMSDTQYF | TGCAGCATTGAAGATCGGCTAGCGGGAATGTCAGATACGCAGTATTTT
TRBJ2-6 | TRBV6-1 | few | TRBD2 | CASSELFGGYGSGANVLTF | TGTGCCAGCAGTGAACTTTTCGGGGGGTACGGGTCTGGGGCCAACGTCCTGACTTTC
TRBJ2-2 | TRBV4-1 | few | - | CASSLTITSTGELFF | TGCGCCAGCAGCCTAACTATCACGAGCACCGGGGAGCTGTTTTTT